This is a list of T cell receptor beta chains from one sample in a study of blood T cell repertoires in COVID-19. The method was immunoSEQ multiplex PCR; TCRdb's version includes in-frame clones alone and lacks a portion of them. The sample carries tens of thousands of clones, around 79% recorded once. Sequencing used peripheral blood. All receptors derive from a man between 65 and 79 years old with acute or convalescent COVID-19. Both conserved end residues are part of each CDR3. A D gene is named only where the DNA matches it firmly. Not all rows give a size; the values are once, few, many and, for expanded clones, a class.

clone size: -; V gene: TRBV7-2; J gene: TRBJ1-6; D gene: TRBD1; CDR3 protein: CASSNTGGVGNSPLHF; CDR3 DNA: TGTGCCAGCAGCAACACAGGGGGCGTTGGTAATTCACCCCTCCACTTT
clone size: -; V gene: TRBV3-1/TRBV3-2; J gene: TRBJ2-7; D gene: -; CDR3 protein: CASSHRTEDYEQYF; CDR3 DNA: TGTGCCAGCAGCCACCGGACAGAAGACTACGAGCAGTACTTC
clone size: -; V gene: TRBV27; J gene: TRBJ2-7; D gene: TRBD1; CDR3 protein: CASSLLLGTGTGEQYF; CDR3 DNA: TGTGCCAGCAGTTTACTATTGGGGACAGGGACTGGGGAGCAGTACTTC
clone size: few; V gene: TRBV7-9; J gene: TRBJ1-5; D gene: TRBD1; CDR3 protein: CASSLGGGGQPQHF; CDR3 DNA: TGTGCCAGCAGCTTAGGAGGGGGCGGTCAGCCCCAGCATTTT
clone size: few; V gene: TRBV9; J gene: TRBJ2-2; D gene: TRBD2; CDR3 protein: CASSPRLAGATGELFF; CDR3 DNA: TGTGCCAGCAGCCCCCGACTAGCGGGAGCGACCGGGGAGCTGTTTTTT
clone size: -; V gene: TRBV10-3; J gene: TRBJ2-3; D gene: -; CDR3 protein: CAISEVGLGDTQYF; CDR3 DNA: TGTGCCATCAGTGAGGTGGGACTGGGAGATACGCAGTATTTT
clone size: few; V gene: TRBV6-6; J gene: TRBJ1-3; D gene: -; CDR3 protein: CASSYGSSGNTIYF; CDR3 DNA: TGTGCCAGCAGTTACGGCAGCTCTGGAAACACCATATATTTT
clone size: -; V gene: TRBV2; J gene: TRBJ2-1; D gene: TRBD2; CDR3 protein: CASSSGTSSFYEQFF; CDR3 DNA: TGTGCCAGCAGTTCCGGGACTAGTTCTTTTTATGAGCAGTTCTTC
clone size: -; V gene: TRBV10-3; J gene: TRBJ2-3; D gene: TRBD2; CDR3 protein: CAIRRSGVGDTQYF; CDR3 DNA: TGTGCCATCAGGAGGAGCGGGGTCGGGGATACGCAGTATTTT
clone size: few; V gene: TRBV5-5; J gene: TRBJ2-7; D gene: TRBD1; CDR3 protein: CASSSGQNYEQYF; CDR3 DNA: TGTGCCAGCAGCTCGGGACAGAACTACGAGCAGTACTTC
clone size: -; V gene: TRBV2; J gene: TRBJ2-1; D gene: TRBD2; CDR3 protein: CASSEAGAGGPSSYNEQFF; CDR3 DNA: TGTGCCAGCAGTGAAGCGGGAGCGGGAGGGCCCAGCTCCTACAATGAGCAGTTCTTC
clone size: -; V gene: TRBV25-1; J gene: TRBJ1-6; D gene: -; CDR3 protein: CASSPQGISPLHF; CDR3 DNA: TGTGCCAGCAGTCCGCAGGGTATCTCACCCCTCCACTTT
clone size: -; V gene: TRBV27; J gene: TRBJ1-2; D gene: -; CDR3 protein: CASSFGVSQGYTF; CDR3 DNA: TGTGCCAGCAGTTTCGGGGTTAGTCAGGGCTACACCTTC
clone size: -; V gene: TRBV4-2; J gene: TRBJ2-7; D gene: -; CDR3 protein: CASSQDGWSEQYF; CDR3 DNA: TGTGCCAGCAGCCAAGATGGTTGGAGCGAGCAGTACTTC
clone size: -; V gene: TRBV29-1; J gene: TRBJ2-1; D gene: TRBD2; CDR3 protein: CSVEPYRGTSGSREQFF; CDR3 DNA: TGCAGCGTTGAGCCGTATAGAGGTACTAGCGGGAGTCGAGAGCAGTTCTTC
clone size: -; V gene: TRBV19; J gene: TRBJ1-4; D gene: TRBD1; CDR3 protein: CASSPQQGANEKLFF; CDR3 DNA: TGTGCCAGTAGTCCTCAACAGGGGGCGAATGAAAAACTGTTTTTT
clone size: -; V gene: TRBV7-2; J gene: TRBJ1-6; D gene: -; CDR3 protein: CASSLGGHYNSPLHF; CDR3 DNA: TGTGCCAGCAGCTTAGGGGGACACTATAATTCACCCCTCCACTTT
clone size: once; V gene: TRBV7-9; J gene: TRBJ1-3; D gene: -; CDR3 protein: CASSPRQGTSGNTIYF; CDR3 DNA: TGTGCCAGCAGCCCCAGGCAGGGCACTTCTGGAAACACCATATATTTT
clone size: -; V gene: TRBV19; J gene: TRBJ2-1; D gene: -; CDR3 protein: CASSPLGGGQQFF; CDR3 DNA: TGTGCCAGTAGTCCCCTAGGGGGAGGGCAGCAGTTCTTC
clone size: -; V gene: TRBV7-9; J gene: TRBJ2-1; D gene: -; CDR3 protein: CASSLGGAGHNEQFF; CDR3 DNA: TGTGCCAGCAGCTTAGGCGGAGCGGGCCACAATGAGCAGTTCTTC
clone size: -; V gene: TRBV4-1; J gene: TRBJ2-2; D gene: -; CDR3 protein: CASSPSFTGELFF; CDR3 DNA: TGCGCCAGCAGCCCCTCGTTCACCGGGGAGCTGTTTTTT
clone size: -; V gene: TRBV7-6; J gene: TRBJ1-5; D gene: TRBD1; CDR3 protein: CASSQGTGPRNQPQHF; CDR3 DNA: TGTGCCAGCAGCCAGGGGACAGGGCCTCGGAATCAGCCCCAGCATTTT
clone size: -; V gene: TRBV4-3; J gene: TRBJ2-1; D gene: TRBD2; CDR3 protein: CASSRVAGGPYEQFF; CDR3 DNA: TGCGCCAGCAGCCGAGTAGCGGGAGGGCCTTATGAGCAGTTCTTC
clone size: -; V gene: TRBV7-2; J gene: TRBJ2-3; D gene: TRBD1; CDR3 protein: CASTLAQGAGTDTQYF; CDR3 DNA: TGTGCCAGCACCCTAGCCCAGGGGGCGGGTACAGATACGCAGTATTTT
clone size: -; V gene: TRBV7-3; J gene: TRBJ2-2; D gene: TRBD2; CDR3 protein: CASSLSGLAGAGELFF; CDR3 DNA: TGTGCCAGCAGCTTATCGGGACTAGCGGGAGCCGGGGAGCTGTTTTTT
clone size: -; V gene: TRBV7-8; J gene: TRBJ1-4; D gene: TRBD1; CDR3 protein: CASSLVWTGLSEKLFF; CDR3 DNA: TGTGCCAGCAGCTTAGTATGGACAGGGCTGAGCGAAAAACTGTTTTTT
clone size: once; V gene: TRBV10-3; J gene: TRBJ1-5; D gene: -; CDR3 protein: CAISRWEGSNQPQHF; CDR3 DNA: TGTGCCATCAGCCGGTGGGAGGGGAGCAATCAGCCCCAGCATTTT
clone size: -; V gene: TRBV28; J gene: TRBJ1-2; D gene: -; CDR3 protein: CASSGGLAAYGYTF; CDR3 DNA: TGTGCCAGCAGTGGGGGGTTGGCGGCCTATGGCTACACCTTC
clone size: -; V gene: TRBV24-1; J gene: TRBJ2-3; D gene: -; CDR3 protein: CATRGAAYTDTQYF; CDR3 DNA: TGTGCCACCAGAGGAGCGGCTTACACAGATACGCAGTATTTT
clone size: -; V gene: TRBV2; J gene: TRBJ1-5; D gene: -; CDR3 protein: CASKTGPSNQPQHF; CDR3 DNA: TGTGCCAGCAAGACAGGACCGAGCAATCAGCCCCAGCATTTT
clone size: -; V gene: TRBV5-1; J gene: TRBJ2-3; D gene: -; CDR3 protein: CASSWAGTGTDTQYF; CDR3 DNA: TGCGCCAGCAGCTGGGCCGGGACTGGCACAGATACGCAGTATTTT
clone size: -; V gene: TRBV24-1; J gene: TRBJ2-2; D gene: -; CDR3 protein: CATSEVGATTGELFF; CDR3 DNA: TGTGCCACCAGTGAGGTAGGGGCGACCACCGGGGAGCTGTTTTTT
clone size: -; V gene: TRBV25-1; J gene: TRBJ2-1; D gene: TRBD2; CDR3 protein: CASSDGTSDPYNEQFF; CDR3 DNA: TGTGCCAGCAGTGACGGGACTAGCGACCCCTACAATGAGCAGTTCTTC
clone size: once; V gene: TRBV25-1; J gene: TRBJ1-5; D gene: TRBD1; CDR3 protein: CASSAGGRQPQHF; CDR3 DNA: TGTGCCAGCAGTGCAGGGGGCCGTCAGCCCCAGCATTTT
clone size: -; V gene: TRBV28; J gene: TRBJ2-1; D gene: -; CDR3 protein: CASRGSYNEQFF; CDR3 DNA: TGTGCCAGTCGGGGCTCCTACAATGAGCAGTTCTTC
clone size: -; V gene: TRBV19; J gene: TRBJ1-2; D gene: TRBD1; CDR3 protein: CASTPDRDVYGYTF; CDR3 DNA: TGTGCCAGTACTCCGGACAGGGACGTTTATGGCTACACCTTC
clone size: -; V gene: TRBV28; J gene: TRBJ1-2; D gene: -; CDR3 protein: CASSSLRQDRSKGYTF; CDR3 DNA: TGTGCCAGCAGTTCCCTACGACAGGACCGGTCCAAAGGCTACACCTTC
clone size: -; V gene: TRBV6-5; J gene: TRBJ2-7; D gene: -; CDR3 protein: CASSRESYHEQYF; CDR3 DNA: TGTGCCAGCAGTCGTGAGTCTTATCACGAGCAGTACTTC
clone size: -; V gene: TRBV15; J gene: TRBJ2-1; D gene: TRBD2; CDR3 protein: CATSPSTSGWQFF; CDR3 DNA: TGTGCCACCAGTCCATCTACTAGCGGGTGGCAGTTCTTC
clone size: -; V gene: TRBV25-1; J gene: TRBJ1-1; D gene: -; CDR3 protein: CASSESASSYTEAFF; CDR3 DNA: TGTGCCAGCAGTGAATCCGCAAGTAGCTACACTGAAGCTTTCTTT
clone size: -; V gene: TRBV4-1; J gene: TRBJ1-5; D gene: TRBD1; CDR3 protein: CASSQEGSGGYQPQHF; CDR3 DNA: TGCGCCAGCAGCCAAGAGGGATCAGGGGGCTATCAGCCCCAGCATTTT
clone size: -; V gene: TRBV28; J gene: TRBJ1-6; D gene: -; CDR3 protein: CASSFPDSNSPLHF; CDR3 DNA: TGTGCCAGCAGTTTCCCTGACAGTAATTCACCCCTCCACTTT
clone size: -; V gene: TRBV27; J gene: TRBJ1-6; D gene: TRBD1; CDR3 protein: CASSSLRDRSDNSPLHF; CDR3 DNA: TGTGCCAGCAGTTCCCTCCGGGACAGGAGCGATAATTCACCCCTCCACTTT
clone size: -; V gene: TRBV19; J gene: TRBJ1-1; D gene: TRBD1; CDR3 protein: CASKDRGREGAFF; CDR3 DNA: TGTGCCAGTAAGGACAGGGGTCGCGAGGGGGCTTTCTTT
clone size: -; V gene: TRBV7-3; J gene: TRBJ2-3; D gene: TRBD2; CDR3 protein: CASSLGLAERDTQYF; CDR3 DNA: TGTGCCAGCAGCTTAGGCCTAGCGGAGAGGGATACGCAGTATTTT
clone size: -; V gene: TRBV6-1; J gene: TRBJ2-1; D gene: TRBD2; CDR3 protein: CASSEAASGLAGGEQFF; CDR3 DNA: TGTGCCAGCAGTGAAGCGGCGAGTGGTCTAGCGGGAGGTGAGCAGTTCTTC
clone size: -; V gene: TRBV6-5; J gene: TRBJ1-6; D gene: -; CDR3 protein: CASSSFLRVNSPLHF; CDR3 DNA: TGTGCCAGCAGTTCCTTCCTCAGGGTTAATTCACCCCTCCACTTT
clone size: -; V gene: TRBV29-1; J gene: TRBJ1-4; D gene: TRBD1; CDR3 protein: CSVQTGVVEKLFF; CDR3 DNA: TGCAGCGTGCAGACAGGGGTGGTCGAAAAACTGTTTTTT
clone size: few; V gene: TRBV18; J gene: TRBJ2-3; D gene: -; CDR3 protein: CASSPGVTDTQYF; CDR3 DNA: TGTGCCAGCTCACCAGGAGTAACAGATACGCAGTATTTT
clone size: -; V gene: TRBV11-3; J gene: TRBJ1-1; D gene: -; CDR3 protein: CASSSRGATEAFF; CDR3 DNA: TGTGCCAGCAGCTCCCGGGGGGCTACTGAAGCTTTCTTT
clone size: -; V gene: TRBV5-1; J gene: TRBJ2-3; D gene: TRBD2; CDR3 protein: CASSLAGLATDTQYF; CDR3 DNA: TGCGCCAGCAGCTTGGCTGGACTAGCAACAGATACGCAGTATTTT
clone size: -; V gene: TRBV5-4; J gene: TRBJ2-1; D gene: -; CDR3 protein: CASSSQLSSYNEQFF; CDR3 DNA: TGTGCCAGCAGCTCGCAATTGAGCTCCTACAATGAGCAGTTCTTC
clone size: -; V gene: TRBV13; J gene: TRBJ1-4; D gene: -; CDR3 protein: CASSLGVGEKLFF; CDR3 DNA: TGTGCCAGCAGCTTAGGAGTCGGGGAAAAACTGTTTTTT